The table lists the clone carrying this T cell receptor beta chain with a few counts. Its antigen remains unknown. Full-length variable regions came from constant-region reverse primers plus semi-nested Nested Universal Primer A PCR. One entry per CDR3 protein results from TCRdb running MiXCR on the 5' RACE reads. The sample has some 60,000 distinct CDR3 sequences; 30% are singletons. The CDR3 is 15 amino acids. Trimming pared 10 bases from V and 5 bases from J, leaving 21 bases between. Germline loops: CDR1 PRHDT, CDR2 FYEKMQ (reference sequence). CD25-based Treg depletion was applied to purified naive CD4+ T cells. Study results and limitations: Greatest tumor Treg TCR overlap was with tumor naive CD4+ cells.

This sequence was found in a female donor with breast cancer. This chain joins TRBV13 and TRBJ2-1, with D possibly TRBD2 on 6 matching bases. Sequencing was done on a sample of tumor-infiltrating naive CD4+ T cells sorted from the breast tumor. Stated subset: naive CD4+ T cells, CD4+CD45RA+CD25-. CDR3 nucleotide sequence: TGTGCCACCAACCGGCGGGGCGGAGCCCACAATGAGCAGTTCTTC. Its protein is CATNRRGGAHNEQFF.